The T cell receptor beta chain under discussion was sequenced for a study of T-cell reconstitution after alpha-beta-depleted transplantation in children (dated by TCRdb to the mid-2010s). Describing the broader study: The study quantitatively tracked T-cell immune reconstitution after TCRalphabeta/CD19-depleted allogeneic hematopoietic cell transplantation in children using TCR repertoire profiling. The investigation overall reported the following: Apparently early alphabetaT-cell count recovery about two months after transplant reportedly relied on only several hundred rapidly expanded clones derived from non-depleted graft cells. Hyperexpanded clone frequencies declined over subsequent months; after one year, T-cell counts and TCRbeta diversity were mostly attributed to newly produced T cells. In some patients, the high TCRbeta diversity seen at day 60 was put down to recipient T cells and intrathymic progenitors that had survived conditioning.

Receptor libraries were prepared by PCR. TCRdb names Illumina HiSeq 2500 as the instrument used. Molecular barcoding was employed in the preparation of TCR libraries, with unique molecular identifiers being used to normalize TCRbeta repertoire quantification. In TCRdb, the public reads were trimmed at Q25 with fastp and aligned with MiXCR, with productive beta chains retained. Identical CDR3 protein sequences are pooled into one entry, listed with their most common genes and DNA. The sample has 600,000 or so distinct CDR3 sequences on record, approximately 22% of them singletons. The top ten clones comprise 13% to 15% of the sample. Taken with the paper, the label for treatment or condition translates to: allogeneic hematopoietic cell transplantation with graft depleted of TCRalphabeta T cells and CD19 B cells. The children who served as transplant recipients had been given grafts of TCRalphabeta/CD19-depleted allogeneic hematopoietic cells.

About this clonotype itself: Its antigen is still unknown. No base quality information exists; no much larger clone differs at one position.

Sample: PBMCs, mostly from graft donor cells, taken 360 days after TCRalphabeta/CD19-depleted stem cell transplant. This TCR came from a boy under two years old who had a stem cell transplant for acute myeloid leukemia, so the T cells may come from the graft donor.

The CDR3 sequence is CASSTGLSSTDTQYF. DNA sequence: TGTGCCAGCAGCACGGGACTTTCTAGCACAGATACGCAGTATTTT. Here the chain combines TRBV7-9 and TRBJ2-3; TRBD2 is a possible D gene, resting on 6 matching bases. Its CDR3 holds 15 amino acids, cysteine through phenylalanine. Only the CDR3 part of the read is kept: 45 bases, read in frame from the first base. V and J lose 5 bases and 0 bases, and a span of 12 bases separates them. CDR1 SEHNR and CDR2 FQNEAQ are derived from the germline V gene (reference sequence).